This TCR beta chain was sequenced for a study of post-analysis software for immune sequencing data. Study details: In terms of disease course, relapsing-remitting, secondary progressive and progressive-relapsing multiple sclerosis were included.

Study-wide points: Several TRBV segments were more frequent in patients than controls; TRBV5-6, TRBV5-1 and TRBV20-1 belonged to this group.

Built from TCR beta cDNA, the libraries had unique molecular identifiers in them. TCRdb called the PCR reads again in MiXCR, with one record for every CDR3 protein. This table holds over 150,000 distinct CDR3 sequences, 25% to 35% found once. This clonotype was observed many times. The antigen is not known. The CDR3 extends over 17 amino acids. Germline lookup yields CDR1 SGDLS and CDR2 YYNGEE. Losses at the gene ends were 2 bases for V and 9 bases for J; bases not matched to a gene: 9. This TCR derives from a girl aged 10 to 17 with multiple sclerosis. Sequenced sample: blood. V usage is TRBV9 and J usage is TRBJ2-1, with 15 bases fitting TRBD2. CDR3 region: CASSVTGTSGRSVEQFF. The CDR3 bases are TGTGCCAGCAGCGTCACCGGGACTAGCGGGAGGAGCGTTGAGCAGTTCTTC.